This T cell receptor (beta chain) was observed in a study of chemoradiotherapy in HPV16-positive cancers. Samples were taken several times over chemoradiotherapy. Here immunoSEQ multiplex PCR was the method, and the copy in TCRdb shows in-frame clones only, minus some. The table shows around 6,000 clones, with 80% to 90% occurring only once. General study results and limits: Non-HPV-specific T cells did not expand in tumors during treatment, whereas candidate HPV-specific clones and E7-related motifs did. HPV-responsive T-cell expansion during chemoradiotherapy was linked to improved recurrence-free survival in HPV16-positive patients.

V dropped 7 bases and J dropped 7 bases, with 19 bases sitting between them. This CDR3 is 14 amino acids long. Germline CDR1 MGHRA, CDR2 YSYEKL. The sample holds a few counts of this clone. Its specificity is not known. This chain connects TRBV4-1 to TRBJ1-2; no definite D call. The source is a human donor with HPV-associated anogenital cancer. The specimen comprised tumor tissue, sampled from a patient who underwent chemoradiotherapy. The CDR3 spells CASTRLGVPGGYTF. CDR3 in DNA: TGCGCCAGCACTAGACTGGGAGTCCCGGGTGGCTACACCTTC.